This T cell receptor beta chain was found in a study of T cells after yellow fever vaccination. This clonotype has just a few counts. TCRdb redid the calling of the 5' RACE reads with MiXCR, one entry per CDR3 protein. In the table there are about 500,000 distinct CDR3 sequences, about 17% of which are singletons. The CDR3 covers 16 residues. Trimming removed 0 bases from V and 9 bases from J, with 15 bases in between. Germline-derived CDR1 and CDR2 are MNHEY and SVGAGI. The clonotype was recovered from a man aged 18 to 29 who received the YFV17D yellow fever vaccine. The sequencing here drew on PBMCs, taken about 5 days after the first yellow fever vaccination. The gene calls are TRBV6-5 and TRBJ1-6; no reliable D call. For the CDR3, the DNA is TGTGCCAGCAGTTACTCGGCAGGAAGGGCTAGTTCACCCCTCCACTTT. Translation gives CASSYSAGRASSPLHF.